The present T cell receptor (beta chain) was sequenced within a study of blood T cells in healthy people across ages. Study-level results: Per-million-T-cell TCR beta diversity fell roughly linearly with age. Long-lived and aged donors differed, with more naive CD4+ cells and higher diversity in the long-lived.

This clonotype was counted only a few times. As yet, its antigen is unknown. Together with a sample-barcoded 5' primer, a J-beta primer mix was included in a second PCR lasting roughly 6 to 12 cycles. TCRdb itself ran the 5' RACE reads through MiXCR, one entry per CDR3 protein. Among about 1.8 million distinct CDR3 sequences listed, approximately 50% were seen once. CDR1 and CDR2 from the germline V gene are MNHEY and SVGAGI. V lost 1 base, J lost 9 bases, and 7 bases lay in between. The length of the CDR3 is 12 residues. This clonotype was sampled from a woman in her 40s in good health. V gene TRBV6-5 combines with J gene TRBJ2-1; the D is unclear. Sequencing used blood. The DNA for the CDR3 is TGTGCCAGCAGTTACTTTTCTGGTGAGCAGTTCTTC. Amino acids: CASSYFSGEQFF.